This T cell receptor beta chain was retrieved from a study of T-cell reconstitution after alpha-beta-depleted transplantation in children. General study points: Newly produced T cells mostly provided counts and TCRbeta diversity after one year, as hyperexpanded clones declined. The study reportedly traced alpha-beta T cells about two months after transplant to several hundred expanded graft clones. The high TCRbeta diversity at day 60 in some patients came from surviving recipient T cells and thymic progenitors.

The library targeted TCRbeta and was prepared with unique molecular identifiers. TCRdb recomputed calls from the PCR reads with MiXCR, one row per CDR3 protein. The data contain hundreds of thousands of distinct CDR3 sequences, roughly 10% of them singletons. Concerning this clonotype itself: The target antigen is unknown.

Germline V gene sequence: CDR1 LNHDA, CDR2 SQIVND (reference sequence). This CDR3 comprises 16 residues. V was pared by 3 bases and J by 4 bases, with 7 bases of the junction left unmatched. This specimen was peripheral blood, taken 180 days after TCRalphabeta/CD19-depleted stem cell transplant. The V and J genes are TRBV19 and TRBJ2-5, with 11 nucleotides matching TRBD1. The receptor was derived from a male patient aged 2 to 9 who had a stem cell transplant for chronic granulomatous disease, so the T cells may come from the graft donor. CDR3 sequence: CASSISWDRGIETQYF. The CDR3 nucleotides are TGTGCCAGTAGTATTAGCTGGGACAGGGGGATAGAGACCCAGTACTTC.